The next 19 T cell receptor beta chains were all read from a single sample in a study of technical replicates of blood from a handful of donors. The repertoire was sequenced with immunoSEQ multiplex PCR; TCRdb's copy has only in-frame clones and lacks some. The sample lists fewer than 110,000 clones, nearly 96% occurring once. The material sequenced was T cells isolated from PBMCs. The receptor source for this set is a human donor in good health.

V is TRBV2 and J is TRBJ2-7, with unresolved D. The CDR3 covers 14 residues. Germline lookup yields CDR1 SNHLY and CDR2 FYNNEI. Deletions cut 7 bases from V and 0 bases from J, with 13 bases between. The CDR3 sequence: CASTIPRSSYEQYF. DNA for the CDR3: TGTGCCAGCACTATTCCCCGGAGCTCCTACGAGCAGTACTTC.

The V call is TRBV2, the J call TRBJ1-4; TRBD1 might be the D (6 bases). The V gene's germline CDR1 is SNHLY and CDR2 FYNNEI. The CDR3 has 16 amino acids. The V and J ends lost 5 bases and 0 bases respectively, with 13 bases between them. The CDR3 loop reads CASSYRGGATNEKLFF. The CDR3 DNA is TGTGCCAGCAGTTACCGGGGGGGCGCAACTAATGAAAAACTGTTTTTT.

CDR3 region: CASSPGQGASYEQYF. CDR3 DNA: TGTGCCAGCTCACCCGGACAGGGGGCCTCCTACGAGCAGTACTTC. The J gene is TRBJ2-7, the V gene TRBV18; 11 bases align to TRBD1. From germline, CDR1 is KGHSH and CDR2 LQKENI. V trimming: 3 bases; J trimming: 0 bases; junction bases outside the gene matches: 1. This CDR3 comprises 15 residues.

The chain uses TRBV19 and TRBJ1-4; perhaps TRBD1 as D (6 bases). CDR1 and CDR2 (germline): LNHDA, SQIVND (reference sequence). The CDR3 runs to 14 residues. Trimming cost V 4 bases and J 2 bases, with 8 bases left between them. The CDR3 spells CASSTTGTNEKLFF. In DNA form, the CDR3 reads TGTGCCAGTAGTACCACAGGGACTAATGAAAAACTGTTTTTT.

The rearrangement links TRBV5-1 to TRBJ2-3, with D unresolved. The germline gives CDR1 SGHRS, CDR2 YFSETQ. CDR3 size: 15 residues. V dropped 1 base and J dropped 0 bases, with 9 bases sitting between them. The CDR3 protein is CASSLTTTSTDTQYF. As DNA, the CDR3 is TGCGCCAGCAGCTTGACAACGACTAGCACAGATACGCAGTATTTT.

The chain combines TRBV6-1 with TRBJ1-5, with a weak D call TRBD1 (6 bases). V was shortened by 2 bases and J by 2 bases, with 16 bases between the two germline ends. Germline-derived CDR1 and CDR2 are MNHNS and SASEGT. This CDR3 has 17 amino acids. CDR3 nucleotides: TGTGCCAGCAGTGAATCAGGGCAGGGGATGGGCAATCAGCCCCAGCATTTT. It encodes CASSESGQGMGNQPQHF.

The genes are TRBV19 and TRBJ2-7, with TRBD2 matching 8 bases. The trim removed 3 bases at V and 5 bases at J, leaving 3 bases unmatched. Looked up from germline, CDR1 is LNHDA and CDR2 is SQIVND (reference sequence). The CDR3 is 13 residues long. The CDR3 loop is CASSISLADEQYF. CDR3 sequence (DNA): TGTGCCAGTAGTATTTCACTAGCGGACGAGCAGTACTTC.

The chain has TRBV11-2 and TRBJ1-2; D not resolved. The germline V and J ends were trimmed by 4 bases and 4 bases, with 13 bases remaining between them. The length of the CDR3 is 14 residues. The germline V gene has CDR1 SGHAT and CDR2 FQNNGV. CDR3 amino acids: CASSSTGLFYGYTF. CDR3 DNA: TGTGCCAGCAGCTCAACCGGACTCTTCTATGGCTACACCTTC.

V is TRBV29-1 and J is TRBJ1-2, with a weak D call TRBD1 (5 bases). The CDR3 sequence is 12 residues long. The ends were cut back, 5 bases at V and 4 bases at J, with 11 bases in the middle. Germline lookup yields CDR1 SQVTM and CDR2 ANQGSEA. The CDR3 DNA reads TGCAGCGTTCGGGGGTCTGCCTATGGCTACACCTTC. It codes for CSVRGSAYGYTF.

The chain combines TRBV27 with TRBJ2-3, with 7 bases aligning to TRBD2. The V and J ends lost 3 bases and 0 bases, in that order; junction bases with no gene match: 3. CDR3 length: 15 amino acids. Germline CDR1 MNHEY, CDR2 SMNVEV (reference sequence). CDR3 sequence: CASSFLAVSTDTQYF. The CDR3 DNA reads as TGTGCCAGCAGTTTCCTAGCGGTTAGCACAGATACGCAGTATTTT.

V gene TRBV5-1 combines with J gene TRBJ2-7; 9 nucleotides agree with TRBD2. The trim removed 4 bases at V and 3 bases at J, leaving 11 bases unmatched. This CDR3 region has 16 residues. CDR1 SGHRS and CDR2 YFSETQ come from the germline V gene. DNA for the CDR3: TGCGCCAGCAGCCCGCCCTTGGCGGGAGGGGACTACGAGCAGTACTTC. The encoded protein is CASSPPLAGGDYEQYF.

The sample holds one count of this clone. The chain links TRBV30 to TRBJ1-3; TRBD1 aligns across 8 bases. The CDR3 spans 19 residues. Germline values: CDR1 GTSNPN, CDR2 SVGIG (reference sequence). Trimming at V came to 2 bases and at J to 3 bases, leaving 18 bases not matched to a gene. Here the CDR3 DNA reads TGTGCCTGGAGTACAGGGGGTTTTGTTATAAGGGCCGGTGGAAACACCATATATTTT. Translating gives CAWSTGGFVIRAGGNTIYF. Based on the CDR3 plus reference TRBV30 and TRBJ1-3, the full variable domain is SQTIHQWPATLVQPVGSPLSLECTVEGTSNPNLYWYRQAAGRGLQLLFYSVGIGQISSEVPQNLSASRPQDRQFILSSKKLLLSDSGFYLCAWSTGGFVIRAGGNTIYFGEGSWLTVV.

The gene calls are TRBV19 and TRBJ2-7, with 11 positions matching TRBD2. This CDR3 spans 15 amino acids. Germline CDR1 reads LNHDA; CDR2 reads SQIVND (reference sequence). V trimming: 3 bases; J trimming: 1 base; junction bases outside the gene matches: 2. The CDR3 spells CASSMTSGNSYEQYF. The CDR3 DNA is TGTGCCAGTAGTATGACTAGCGGGAATTCCTACGAGCAGTACTTC.

The CDR3 region is CASSLVLEQFF. The CDR3, as DNA: TGTGCCAGCAGCTTAGTGTTAGAGCAGTTCTTC. J is TRBJ2-1 and V is TRBV7-2, with D hard to call. V was cut by 1 base and J by 10 bases, with 5 bases left in between. This CDR3 is built from 11 residues. Germline V gene sequence: CDR1 SGHTA, CDR2 FQGNSA.

The chain links TRBV6-1 to TRBJ2-2; D gene uncertain. Trimming took 6 bases from V and 1 from J, leaving 3 bases between them. Germline CDR1 is MNHNS and CDR2 is SASEGT. CDR3 length: 12 amino acids. CDR3 loop: CASRQNTGELFF. The CDR3, as DNA: TGTGCCAGCAGACAGAACACCGGGGAGCTGTTTTTT.

V usage is TRBV4-1 and J usage is TRBJ2-7; D is perhaps TRBD1 (5 bases). V lost 1 base and J 4 bases, leaving 14 bases between the germline ends. Germline V gives CDR1 MGHRA, CDR2 YSYEKL. This CDR3 contains 15 residues. This CDR3 is CASSQGRLGVYEQYF. The DNA for the CDR3 is TGCGCCAGCAGCCAAGGAAGGTTAGGGGTTTACGAGCAGTACTTC.

The rearrangement links TRBV20-1 to TRBJ2-7; D is unclear. Germline V lookup: CDR1 DFQATT, CDR2 SNEGSKA (reference sequence). Trimming removed 5 bases from V and 9 bases from J, with 14 bases in between. The CDR3 consists of 11 residues. The CDR3 loop is CSASIPGGQYF. CDR3 nucleotide sequence: TGCAGTGCTTCTATACCCGGCGGGCAGTACTTC.

The chain joins TRBV7-9 to TRBJ2-1; 8 bases align to TRBD2. Germline values: CDR1 SEHNR, CDR2 FQNEAQ (reference sequence). Trimming took 3 bases from V and 6 from J; bases not matched to a gene: 10. The CDR3 totals 16 residues. DNA for the CDR3: TGTGCCAGCAGCTTTCATCTCGGGGGGGCCGGCAATGAGCAGTTCTTC. As protein: CASSFHLGGAGNEQFF.

This rearrangement joins TRBV2 to TRBJ2-7; 7 bases match TRBD2. The CDR3 totals 14 residues. The germline V gene encodes CDR1 SNHLY and CDR2 FYNNEI. V shed 3 bases and J 5 bases; nucleotides not matched to a gene: 7. The CDR3 here is CASSDLAVFHEQYF. In DNA form, the CDR3 reads TGTGCCAGCAGTGACCTAGCGGTGTTCCACGAGCAGTACTTC.